This TCR beta chain appears in the sequencing data of a study of vaccination effects on CD4 cells after COVID-19. The wider study: At 16 days and one week before vaccination, two convalescent patients gave samples.

Germline V CDR1 and CDR2: MNHNY, SVGAGI (reference sequence). This CDR3 is built from 16 residues. V lost 4 bases to trimming and J lost 0 bases, with 12 bases between them. Worth noting for this clone: The antigen is undetermined.

The authors isolated CD4+ T cells after 10 days of culture. This table comes from immunoSEQ multiplex PCR, and its TCRdb copy is limited to in-frame clones, with some not included. The repertoire has tens of thousands of clones, just over 70% of them found once; the top ten carry 20% to 25%. The rearrangement links TRBV6-6 to TRBJ1-4; D unclear. Here the sequenced sample was CD4+ T cells from PBMCs cultured without peptide, taken before COVID-19 vaccination. The sequence came from a human donor who had a prior SARS-CoV-2 infection. CDR3 protein: CASSSPHSATNEKLFF. The DNA of the CDR3 is TGTGCCAGCAGTTCTCCGCATTCGGCAACTAATGAAAAACTGTTTTTT.